The 27 T cell receptor beta chains below were found in one sample sequenced in a study of cytomegalovirus exposure and HLA in healthy donors (dated by TCRdb to the late 2010s). The library relied on the immunoSEQ multiplex PCR assay. The multiplex PCR relied on a mix of 60 forward primers for TCR Vbeta segments and 13 reverse primers for TCR Jbeta segments. TCRdb holds this immuneACCESS table with in-frame rearrangements only. Some clones are missing; in checked studies, unresolved V genes explain under half, and the rest has no known cause. The sample data list under 200,000 clones, and around 80% of these were observed just once. Around 2% of the sample goes to the ten largest clones. Sequencing was performed on PBMCs. The receptors were sampled from a human donor in good health.

This clone was observed a handful of times. The chain is built from TRBV11-3 and TRBJ2-5, with TRBD1 matching over 8 bases. With 5 bases clipped from V and 5 bases from J, the junction kept 10 bases outside the gene matches. The V gene's germline CDR1 is SGHNT and CDR2 YENEEA. This CDR3 comprises 15 residues. The CDR3 DNA reads TGTGCCAGCAGCAAAGGACAGGGCGAGGCGGAGACCCAGTACTTC. Translating gives CASSKGQGEAETQYF.

The chain couples TRBV10-3 to TRBJ2-1; the match to TRBD2 covers 9 bases. CDR3 length: 15 residues. After removal of 4 bases from V and 10 bases from J, the junction contained 11 bases not matched to a gene. Germline V lookup: CDR1 ENHRY, CDR2 SYGVKD. The CDR3 sequence: CAISGQRGAGGEQFF. CDR3 in DNA: TGTGCCATCAGTGGACAGCGGGGGGCTGGCGGGGAGCAGTTCTTC.

This clone has more than one count but fewer than ten. The CDR3 DNA sequence: TGTGCCACCTCCAACGGACTGGAAAAACTGTTTTTT. It yields the protein CATSNGLEKLFF. V and J are TRBV6-5 and TRBJ1-4; D remains unclear. The germline V gene encodes CDR1 MNHEY and CDR2 SVGAGI. The V and J ends lost 10 bases and 8 bases respectively, with 14 bases between them. This CDR3 is built from 12 residues.

The rearrangement joins TRBV10-1 to TRBJ2-3, with 9 nucleotides matching TRBD2. The V gene's germline CDR1 is WNHNN and CDR2 SYGVQD (reference sequence). The CDR3 runs to 14 residues. Unmatched junction bases numbered 6, after V lost 5 bases and J lost 6 bases. CDR3 bases: TGCGCCAGCAGTATAGCGGGGGATAGCGATACGCAGTATTTT. It is translated as CASSIAGDSDTQYF.

This clone came up a few times. J is TRBJ2-5 and V is TRBV7-2; 12 bases agree with TRBD2. The V segment lost 5 bases and the J segment 3 bases; nucleotides outside the gene matches: 4. The germline V gene has CDR1 SGHTA and CDR2 FQGNSA. There are 15 residues in the CDR3. The CDR3 sequence is CASSPSSGGEETQYF. DNA for the CDR3: TGTGCCAGCAGCCCATCTAGCGGGGGGGAAGAGACCCAGTACTTC.

The rearrangement links TRBV7-2 to TRBJ2-1, with 12 positions matching TRBD2. This CDR3 has 15 residues. CDR1 SGHTA and CDR2 FQGNSA come from the germline V gene. The V segment lost 4 bases and the J segment 8 bases; nucleotides outside the gene matches: 6. CDR3 amino acids: CASSSVTSGGYEQFF. The CDR3 region has the DNA TGTGCCAGCAGCTCCGTGACTAGCGGGGGCTATGAGCAGTTCTTC.

This clone was seen only a few times. This chain joins TRBV14 and TRBJ2-2, with 8 nucleotides matching TRBD1. V dropped 3 bases and J dropped 6; count of bases not matched to a gene: 6. The CDR3 is 15 amino acids. Germline V gene sequence: CDR1 SGHDN, CDR2 FVKESK. The CDR3 spells CASSQIGQGSGELFF. CDR3 nucleotides: TGTGCCAGCAGCCAGATAGGACAGGGATCCGGGGAGCTGTTTTTT.

This chain uses TRBV18 with TRBJ2-7, with 8 bases fitting TRBD1. CDR3 length: 13 residues. Germline CDR1 KGHSH, CDR2 LQKENI. Trimming at V came to 4 bases and at J to 4 bases, leaving 3 bases not matched to a gene. The CDR3 loop is CASSLDRVYEQYF. In DNA, the CDR3 is TGTGCCAGCTCACTGGACAGGGTATACGAGCAGTACTTC.

This CDR3 is CASSIWDREIGYTF. The CDR3 bases are TGTGCCAGTAGTATCTGGGACAGGGAAATTGGCTACACCTTC. The chain combines TRBV19 with TRBJ1-2, with TRBD1 identical over 9 bases. CDR1 LNHDA and CDR2 SQIVND come from the germline V gene (reference sequence). The CDR3 has 14 amino acids. Losses at the gene ends were 3 bases for V and 7 bases for J; bases not matched to a gene: 6.

This sequence joins TRBV4-1 and TRBJ2-2; 7 bases agree with TRBD2. The ends lost 4 bases at V and 4 bases at J; junction bases unmatched: 6. The CDR3 totals 15 residues. Germline CDR1 and CDR2: MGHRA and YSYEKL. CDR3 sequence: CASSLTSGGTGELFF. DNA for the CDR3: TGCGCCAGCAGCCTCACTTCGGGGGGCACCGGGGAGCTGTTTTTT.

The rearrangement links TRBV6-6 to TRBJ1-5, with TRBD1 identical over 9 bases. V gave up 7 bases and J gave up 6 bases; unmatched junction bases: 4. Germline V gene sequence: CDR1 MNHNY, CDR2 SVGAGI (reference sequence). The CDR3 runs 13 residues. The chain's CDR3 is CASTGQGRQPQHF. CDR3 DNA: TGTGCCAGCACCGGACAGGGGCGTCAGCCCCAGCATTTT.

The chain has TRBV27 and TRBJ1-5, with a tentative D call TRBD1 (5 bases). Between the trimmed V and J ends, which lost 6 bases and 0 bases, there was a span of 9 bases. The CDR3 runs to 14 residues. Germline assignment: CDR1 MNHEY and CDR2 SMNVEV (reference sequence). CDR3 coding DNA: TGTGCCAGCAGGATGGGGGGTAGCAATCAGCCCCAGCATTTT. It specifies CASRMGGSNQPQHF.

The chain employs TRBV7-8 and TRBJ2-1; TRBD2 aligns across 8 bases. CDR1 SGHVS and CDR2 FQNEAQ come from the germline V gene. The trim removed 5 bases at V and 7 bases at J, leaving 10 bases unmatched. This CDR3 is built from 15 residues. In DNA, the CDR3 is TGTGCCAGCAGCCTCGGCCCGGGGGGGGGAAATGAGCAGTTCTTC. It specifies CASSLGPGGGNEQFF.

A single count supports this clone. This chain uses TRBV5-1 with TRBJ2-7; TRBD1 aligns across 9 bases. CDR1 and CDR2 (germline): SGHRS, YFSETQ. V dropped 3 bases and J dropped 6; count of bases not matched to a gene: 7. The CDR3 covers 14 residues. The CDR3 here is CASSSYGTGIEQYF. CDR3 nucleotides: TGCGCCAGCAGCTCTTACGGGACAGGGATCGAGCAGTACTTC.

The chain links TRBV7-8 to TRBJ2-1; a weak D match, TRBD1 (6 bases). This CDR3 region has 15 residues. Per germline, CDR1 SGHVS and CDR2 FQNEAQ. The ends were cut back, 7 bases at V and 4 bases at J, with 17 bases in the middle. The CDR3 region has the DNA TGTGCCAGCACCATGCCAGGACAGCTTTACAATGAGCAGTTCTTC. Its protein product is CASTMPGQLYNEQFF.

The chain employs TRBV6-5 and TRBJ1-1; TRBD1 matches at 7 bases. CDR1 is MNHEY, CDR2 SVGAGI, per germline. V was pared by 6 bases and J by 3 bases, with 4 bases of the junction left unmatched. This CDR3 has 13 residues. The CDR3: CASSGDSHTEAFF. CDR3 DNA sequence: TGTGCCAGCAGCGGGGACAGCCACACTGAAGCTTTCTTT.

The chain links TRBV23-1 to TRBJ2-3, with 9 bases lining up with TRBD2. TRBV23-1 is an ORF; its function is uncertain. V was clipped by 0 bases and J by 4 bases; unmatched bases: 8. The CDR3 is 17 amino acids. Here the CDR3 reads CASSQSPAGGSPDTQYF. The CDR3 nucleotides read TGCGCCAGCAGTCAATCCCCAGCGGGGGGATCCCCAGATACGCAGTATTTT.

The chain joins TRBV4-2 to TRBJ2-3; 9 bases align to TRBD2. The CDR3 is made up of 17 amino acids. Unmatched junction bases numbered 9, after V lost 1 base and J lost 4 bases. Germline V CDR1 and CDR2: LGHNA, YNFKEQ. The CDR3 sequence: CASSQVLAGGRSDTQYF. The CDR3 coding sequence is TGTGCCAGCAGCCAAGTCTTGGCGGGGGGGCGATCAGATACGCAGTATTTT.

The chain has TRBV5-1 and TRBJ2-1; D ambiguous. This CDR3 contains 12 residues. V lost 4 bases, J lost 4 bases, and 6 bases lay in between. Per the germline V gene, CDR1 is SGHRS and CDR2 is YFSETQ. The CDR3 protein is CASSLPYNEQFF. Here the CDR3 DNA reads TGCGCCAGCAGCCTCCCTTACAATGAGCAGTTCTTC.

On this clone itself: At one end the junction does not follow the germline gene, possibly because of a read error. The chain couples TRBV7-9 to TRBJ2-7; 8 nucleotides agree with TRBD1. The CDR3 totals 14 residues. Germline assignment: CDR1 SEHNR and CDR2 FQNEAQ (reference sequence). The CDR3 sequence is CSSSLWGQAYEQYF. The DNA for the CDR3 is TGTTCCAGCAGCTTATGGGGACAGGCCTACGAGCAGTACTTC.

To note about this clone: The sample has other DNA sequences that encode this CDR3 too. The chain uses TRBV5-1 and TRBJ2-7, with 10 nucleotides matching TRBD1. V lost 0 bases to trimming and J lost 7 bases; unmatched junction nucleotides: 4. The CDR3 loop spans 14 amino acids. CDR1 is SGHRS, CDR2 YFSETQ, per germline. CDR3 nucleotide sequence: TGCGCCAGCAGCTTGGGAGACAGGGGGCATGAGCAGTACTTC. Translation gives CASSLGDRGHEQYF.

The gene calls are TRBV18 and TRBJ1-1; 9 bases are shared with TRBD1. The trim removed 3 bases at V and 4 bases at J, leaving 9 bases unmatched. CDR3 size: 16 residues. From germline, CDR1 is KGHSH and CDR2 LQKENI. CDR3 loop: CASSPLQGAIGTEAFF. The CDR3 bases are TGTGCCAGCTCACCCCTACAGGGGGCTATTGGCACTGAAGCTTTCTTT.

The V gene is TRBV2, the J gene TRBJ2-2; D not certain. The CDR3 extends over 15 amino acids. Germline V gene sequence: CDR1 SNHLY, CDR2 FYNNEI. Trimming pared 4 bases from V and 0 bases from J, leaving 9 bases between. The CDR3 reads CASSALAPNTGELFF. CDR3 DNA: TGTGCCAGCAGTGCCTTAGCTCCGAACACCGGGGAGCTGTTTTTT.

The chain carries TRBV18 and TRBJ1-2; 7 bases align to TRBD1. The CDR3 is 14 residues long. Germline values: CDR1 KGHSH, CDR2 LQKENI. V dropped 5 bases and J dropped 8; count of bases not matched to a gene: 11. This CDR3 is CASSSGQVKGGYTF. The CDR3 coding sequence is TGTGCCAGCTCATCCGGACAGGTCAAAGGGGGCTACACCTTC.

The rearrangement joins TRBV20-1 to TRBJ1-1, with D maybe TRBD1 (6 bases). V lost 3 bases and J lost 7, with 9 bases in between. The germline CDR1 and CDR2 sequences are DFQATT and SNEGSKA (reference sequence). The CDR3 has 11 residues. CDR3 residues: CSASRDIEAFF. The CDR3 DNA reads TGCAGTGCTAGCCGGGACATTGAAGCTTTCTTT.

Here the CDR3 reads CASSLSPGPSYEQYF. The CDR3 DNA follows: TGTGCCAGCAGCTTAAGTCCAGGTCCCTCCTACGAGCAGTACTTC. The V gene is TRBV11-2, the J gene TRBJ2-7; D uncertain. Between the trimmed V and J ends, which lost 2 bases and 0 bases, there was a span of 11 bases. The CDR3 length is 15 residues. In germline, CDR1 is SGHAT, CDR2 FQNNGV.

Worth noting for this clone: The same CDR3 is also encoded by other DNA sequences in this sample. V is TRBV19 and J is TRBJ1-1; D is unresolved. Trimming took 3 bases from V and 1 from J, leaving 6 bases between them. From germline, CDR1 is LNHDA and CDR2 SQIVND (reference sequence). CDR3 length: 13 amino acids. This chain's CDR3 is CASSIAENTEAFF. In DNA, the CDR3 is TGTGCCAGTAGTATCGCAGAGAACACTGAAGCTTTCTTT.